These 7 T cell receptor beta chains originate from one sample sequenced in a study of blood T cells in healthy people across ages. A second PCR of 7 to 11 cycles used a sample-barcoded 5' primer and a J-beta primer mix. TCRdb ran MiXCR on the 5' RACE reads and lists one entry per CDR3 protein. Among fewer than 1,000,000 distinct CDR3 sequences, about half were seen once, and the ten largest hold 15% to 20%. Sequencing was done on a sample of blood. The receptors here all came from a man older than 75 in good health.

The V and J genes are TRBV7-2 and TRBJ2-3; D unclear. The V and J ends lost 1 base and 0 bases respectively, with 11 bases between them. The germline V gene has CDR1 SGHTA and CDR2 FQGNSA. This CDR3 spans 16 amino acids. The CDR3 DNA sequence: TGTGCCAGCAGCTTAGTCCGCTACCAAAGCACAGATACGCAGTATTTT. It encodes CASSLVRYQSTDTQYF. Variable domain in full (rest from reference TRBV7-2 and TRBJ2-3): GAGVSQSPSNKVTEKGKDVELRCDPISGHTALYWYRQSLGQGLEFLIYFQGNSAPDKSGLPSDRFSAERTGGSVSTLTIQRTQQEDSAVYLCASSLVRYQSTDTQYFGPGTRLTVL.

The rearrangement joins TRBV5-4 to TRBJ1-6; 7 nucleotides align to TRBD1. This CDR3 has 17 residues. Germline CDR1 reads SGHNT; CDR2 reads YYREEE (reference sequence). J lost 7 bases, V lost 4 bases, and 14 bases had no gene match. Written as DNA, the CDR3 is TGTGCCAGCAGCCGAGAGACAGGGCCAGAATCCAATTCACCCCTCCACTTT. Protein: CASSRETGPESNSPLHF.

The rearrangement uses TRBV12-3 or TRBV12-4 and TRBJ2-2, with unresolved D. The V gene lost 4 bases and the J gene lost 0 bases, with 9 bases spanning the gap. There are 15 residues in the CDR3. Written as DNA, the CDR3 is TGTGCCAGCAGTTCAACCCCTACGAACACCGGGGAGCTGTTTTTT. It translates to CASSSTPTNTGELFF.

The chain couples TRBV29-1 to TRBJ2-3, with 8 bases aligning to TRBD1. The CDR3 length is 14 residues. The V and J ends lost 6 bases and 4 bases, in that order; junction bases with no gene match: 9. Germline V CDR1 and CDR2: SQVTM, ANQGSEA. The CDR3: CSVPGGVGADTQYF. CDR3 nucleotides: TGCAGCGTCCCAGGGGGCGTGGGTGCAGATACGCAGTATTTT.

On this clonotype itself: The junction does not match germline at one end; this may be a read error. The V and J genes are TRBV7-9 and TRBJ2-1; perhaps TRBD2 as D (5 bases). The CDR3 spans 14 residues. Germline V gene lookup returns CDR1 SEHNR and CDR2 FQNEAQ (reference sequence). The CDR3 DNA is TGCGCCAGCAACTTCGAGGGCCCCTACAATGAGCAGTTCTTC. This gives the protein CASNFEGPYNEQFF.

The rearrangement uses TRBV28 and TRBJ2-1; 10 bases map to TRBD1. V was clipped by 8 bases and J by 4 bases; unmatched bases: 8. The germline gives CDR1 MDHEN, CDR2 SYDVKM. The CDR3 is made up of 15 amino acids. CDR3 in amino acids: CASGSRDRGYNEQFF. The CDR3 nucleotides read TGTGCCAGCGGATCCCGGGACAGGGGTTACAATGAGCAGTTCTTC.

The chain has TRBV20-1 and TRBJ2-5; 10 nucleotides align to TRBD2. Germline loops: CDR1 DFQATT, CDR2 SNEGSKA (reference sequence). The CDR3 covers 15 residues. Trimming removed 4 bases from V and 11 bases from J; junction bases left unmatched: 16. The CDR3 is CSAIAPGLAFNEQYF. The CDR3 DNA reads as TGCAGTGCTATAGCCCCGGGACTAGCGTTCAATGAGCAGTACTTC.